This T cell receptor beta chain derives from a study of shared clonotypes between healthy human individuals. Sequencing used immunoSEQ multiplex PCR; TCRdb keeps in-frame clones, though not all of them. Among around 1.6 million clones listed, roughly 98% were seen once. The healthy adult donors were HIV-negative and reported no recent acute infections or vaccinations. Nashville, Tennessee was home to all donors, who were Caucasian adults. There are 15 residues in the CDR3. Germline V CDR1 and CDR2: MNHEY, SMNVEV (reference sequence). With V trimmed by 6 bases and J by 6 bases, 12 bases remained unmatched.

The TCR was taken from a man aged 25 to 40 in good health. The chain carries TRBV27 and TRBJ2-7; 9 bases agree with TRBD1. Sequencing was performed on naive CD4+ T cells sorted from blood. Subset noted: CD45RA+ positively selected. The CDR3 nucleotides read TGTGCCAGCAGGCGAAGTGGGACAGGGTTTGTCGAGCAGTACTTC. Translated, it gives CASRRSGTGFVEQYF.